This paragraph covers one T cell receptor beta chain sequence. This sample is part of a study of blood T cell repertoires in COVID-19. For the study at large: The cDNA or gDNA used as material had been derived from T cells, B-cell-depleted T cells, or PBMCs.

In the original analysis: Counts of nucleated cells, estimated from reference gene primer amplification, were obtained. Generated by immunoSEQ multiplex PCR, the TCRdb table keeps only in-frame clones and is missing some. V and J calls plus clone size are reproduced from that table; the DNA served to infer D and trimming. Here the sample spans just over 95,000 clones, 81% being singletons. The germline gives CDR1 MDHEN, CDR2 SYDVKM. This CDR3 region has 14 residues. V shed 6 bases and J 9 bases; nucleotides not matched to a gene: 11. The chain couples TRBV28 to TRBJ2-4; 7 nucleotides match TRBD1. Sequencing was performed on peripheral blood. The TCR originated in a man in his 60s with acute or convalescent COVID-19. CDR3 DNA sequence: TGTGCCAGCAGCAGAAACAGGGGCGCGGGCATTCAGTACTTC. Translating it yields CASSRNRGAGIQYF.